This TCR beta chain originates from a study of CD8+ T cells in alopecia areata. Looking at the study overall: Tofacitinib administration to treated patients was oral, at 5 to 10 mg twice daily.

Reverse transcription of extracted RNA yielded cDNA, which provided the sequencing template. Method: immunoSEQ multiplex PCR; TCRdb's copy keeps in-frame clones and lacks some. This sample has fewer than 350,000 clones, with 55% to 75% found just once. Treatment reported: oral pan-JAK inhibitor, 5-10 mg twice daily. The sorting of PBMCs gave CD4+ and CD8+ T cells. The CDR3 consists of 14 residues. V lost 0 bases and J 2 bases, leaving 7 bases between the germline ends. Looked up from germline, CDR1 is SGHAT and CDR2 is FQDESV (reference sequence). The source of this sequence is a human donor with alopecia areata. The V gene is TRBV11-1, the J gene TRBJ2-5; D not resolved. Sequenced here: CD4+ T cells sorted from blood, sampled at week 24, from a patient treated with tofacitinib. CDR3 residues: CASSLAPTQETQYF. The CDR3 DNA reads TGTGCCAGCAGCTTAGCGCCCACTCAAGAGACCCAGTACTTC.